This T cell receptor (beta chain) was identified during a study of T cells in Graves' hyperthyroidism and ophthalmopathy. Whole-study findings and limits: Most thyroid clonotypes with frequency above 0.001 were detected in blood.

With 6 bases clipped from V and 5 bases from J, the junction kept 8 bases outside the gene matches. CDR3 size: 14 residues. Germline V gives CDR1 DFQATT, CDR2 SNEGSKA (reference sequence). Amplified TCR beta CDR3 regions derived from RNA transcripts. The study used the HTBI primer set for a first-round RT-PCR of the TCR CDR3. TCRdb re-called the multiplex PCR reads with MiXCR, one entry per CDR3 protein. The sample has approximately 360,000 distinct CDR3 sequences, roughly 14% seen once. With regard to this clonotype: What it binds is not known.

The source material was blood. This receptor was taken from a woman under 30 with Graves' hyperthyroidism that later progressed to Graves' ophthalmopathy. The V and J genes are TRBV20-1 and TRBJ1-5; the match to TRBD1 covers 9 bases. CDR3 in DNA: TGCAGTGCCACGACAGGGGGGGTGGATCAGCCCCAGCATTTT. Translated, it gives CSATTGGVDQPQHF.